This T cell receptor (beta chain) emerged from a study of post-analysis software for immune sequencing data (dated by TCRdb to the mid-2010s). Background on the whole study: Disease courses on record covered relapsing-remitting, secondary progressive and progressive-relapsing multiple sclerosis, though some patients had no subtype annotation. Patient repertoires were compared against roughly 11 previously published healthy control repertoires from donors aged roughly 6 to 28 years. A subset of samples was prepared in parallel using single-end sample barcoding, then pooled and co-amplified after Illumina adapter ligation.

The method behind the library was PCR. Instrument used: Illumina HiSeq 2500. Unique molecular identifiers were incorporated into TCR beta cDNA libraries to reduce PCR and sequencing biases. Roughly 500,000 cDNA molecules were obtained for every 1 to 10 million input T cells, so each molecule roughly corresponded to one T cell. The patient libraries were prepared and sequenced with the same protocol used for the earlier healthy control dataset. Samples belonging to the same batch were prepared together, multiplexed and sequenced on a shared HiSeq lane. The original pipeline was this. MIGEC handled the raw barcoded reads, throwing out single-read molecular identifier groups before consensus assembly and CDR3 extraction. VDJtools was used for post-analysis of the clonotype tables, with diversity normalized by down-sampling every dataset to the smallest sample size. Repertoire overlap clustering matched CDR3 amino acid but not nucleotide sequences to correct batch-related cross-sample contamination. The public reads were quality trimmed at Q25 with fastp and then assembled into clones with MiXCR by TCRdb, keeping productive beta chains. Each entry is one CDR3 protein sequence, shown with its most common DNA and genes. These V and J calls originate from TCRdb's pipeline instead of the authors' own analysis. Recorded for this sample are roughly 700,000 distinct CDR3 sequences; approximately 30% of them occurred a single time. The top ten hold under 0.7% of the sample.

Broad study findings and their caveats: Direct clustering with F measure showed strong co-clustering of samples prepared in the same batch, prompting a batch-effect correction. The control group was slightly older than the multiple sclerosis patient group. Significantly lower normalized Chao1 diversity was found in multiple sclerosis patients than in controls, suggesting substantial peripheral T-cell clonal expansion. Patients showed significantly higher frequencies than controls for a few TRBV segments, among them TRBV5-6, TRBV5-1 and TRBV20-1.

Details on this clonotype: Its antigen is unknown. No quality values exist for individual bases; no much larger clone is one base distant.

From a lookup of the germline V gene, CDR1 and CDR2 are SGHVS and FQNEAQ. The CDR3 goes from the cysteine to the phenylalanine over 14 residues. Of all the DNA, just the CDR3 is kept, 42 bases in frame from base 1. From V the trimming removes 8 bases and from J it removes 1 base, while the gene matches leave 3 bases of the junction unaccounted for. To demonstrate the VDJtools post-analysis software, TCR beta repertoires were profiled from the peripheral blood of about 13 young patients with multiple sclerosis. The multiple sclerosis patients were children and adolescents between roughly 6 and 17 years of age.

The receptor was isolated from a girl under 18 with multiple sclerosis. Sequencing used blood. The rearrangement joined TRBV7-8 to TRBJ1-1, with TRBD1 matching 11 junction bases. The DNA sequence is TGTGCCAGCGGACAGGGGGCAAAGAACACTGAAGCTTTCTTT. This yields the protein CASGQGAKNTEAFF.